Sequencing of this TCR beta chain was carried out in a study of blood T cell repertoires in COVID-19. As for the study in general: There were acute and convalescent COVID-19 samples, and they came from the United States, Italy and Spain.

The CDR3 length is 13 residues. In germline, CDR1 is MNHEY, CDR2 SVGAGI. Trimming removed 7 bases from V and 7 bases from J, with 14 bases in between. Repertoires were generated with immunoSEQ multiplex PCR, while TCRdb's copy carries only in-frame clones and drops some. The top ten clones hold about 2% of a sample with around 500,000 clones, roughly 90% of them seen once. The cohort comprised adults aged about 18 to 90 years residing in some 24 US areas. This chain connects TRBV6-5 to TRBJ2-1; a possible D gene is TRBD1 (5 bases). The origin of this receptor is a woman in her 40s who had recovered from COVID-19. Sequencing was carried out using PBMCs or T cells enriched from blood (not recorded which). CDR3 sequence reads: CASTRTGGNEQFF. The DNA for the CDR3 is TGTGCCAGCACTCGTACAGGCGGTAATGAGCAGTTCTTC.